Following are 18 T cell receptor beta chains from one sample sequenced in a study of blood T cell repertoires in COVID-19. The table came from immunoSEQ multiplex PCR; TCRdb's copy has only in-frame clones and leaves some out. Counted here are some 180,000 clones, around 90% occurring once; the ten biggest clones make up roughly 2.5%. Source material: peripheral blood. The receptors derive from a woman of 80 years or more with COVID-19, enrolled during active disease.

The sample holds one count of this clone. The chain has TRBV6-2 or TRBV6-3 and TRBJ1-1, with D perhaps matching TRBD1 (6 bases). V gave up 5 bases and J gave up 6 bases, with 10 bases separating them. The CDR3 contains 12 residues. The V gene's germline CDR1 is MNHEY and CDR2 SVGEGT. For the CDR3, the DNA is TGTGCCAGCAGTACAGGGATCGCTGAAGCTTTCTTT. It encodes CASSTGIAEAFF.

This clone occurred once. The J gene is TRBJ1-5, the V gene TRBV5-6; 7 bases are shared with TRBD1. J lost 4 bases, V lost 4 bases, and 11 bases had no gene match. The CDR3 covers 16 residues. Germline V gene data show CDR1 as SGHDT and CDR2 as YYEEEE. The CDR3 bases are TGTGCCAGCAGCCTCGGCCTGGACAGGACTAATCAGCCCCAGCATTTT. As protein: CASSLGLDRTNQPQHF.

V is TRBV7-2 and J is TRBJ1-3; no clear D gene. The length of the CDR3 is 13 residues. The germline gives CDR1 SGHTA, CDR2 FQGNSA. The germline V and J ends were trimmed by 4 bases and 0 bases, with 4 bases remaining between them. The CDR3 loop reads CASSSSSGNTIYF. CDR3 DNA sequence: TGTGCCAGCAGCTCCAGCTCTGGAAACACCATATATTTT.

This sequence joins TRBV19 and TRBJ1-1; 8 bases are shared with TRBD1. The germline V gene encodes CDR1 LNHDA and CDR2 SQIVND (reference sequence). V lost 9 bases to trimming and J lost 0 bases; unmatched junction nucleotides: 9. The CDR3 sequence is 15 residues long. This chain's CDR3 is CASLDRAYLNTEAFF. In nucleotides, the CDR3 is TGTGCCAGCCTGGACAGGGCGTATCTGAACACTGAAGCTTTCTTT.

V and J are TRBV6-6 and TRBJ2-3; a weak D match, TRBD1 (6 bases). CDR3 length: 15 residues. The V end was cut by 8 bases, the J end by 0 bases, with 15 bases between. The germline V gene has CDR1 MNHNY and CDR2 SVGAGI (reference sequence). The CDR3 is CASGLGTPSTDTQYF. The CDR3 coding sequence is TGTGCCAGCGGCCTCGGGACACCTAGCACAGATACGCAGTATTTT.

The rearrangement links TRBV28 to TRBJ1-5, with D possibly matching TRBD1 (6 bases). Germline values: CDR1 MDHEN, CDR2 SYDVKM. Trimming cost V 1 base and J 4 bases, with 11 bases left between them. The length of the CDR3 is 15 residues. This chain's CDR3 is CASSLSGQLNQPQHF. The CDR3 bases are TGTGCCAGCAGTTTATCCGGACAGCTTAATCAGCCCCAGCATTTT.

The rearrangement joins TRBV28 to TRBJ2-1; the match to TRBD1 covers 8 bases. CDR3 length equals 17 residues. The trim removed 7 bases at V and 2 bases at J, leaving 13 bases unmatched. Germline-derived CDR1 and CDR2 are MDHEN and SYDVKM. The CDR3 sequence: CASNTYSGTGPYNEQFF. The CDR3 nucleotides are TGTGCCAGCAACACGTACTCCGGGACAGGACCCTACAATGAGCAGTTCTTC.

This rearrangement joins TRBV5-6 to TRBJ2-7; D possibly corresponds to TRBD2 (6 bases). CDR3 size: 15 residues. Between the trimmed V and J ends, which lost 0 bases and 6 bases, there was a span of 16 bases. In germline, CDR1 is SGHDT, CDR2 YYEEEE. CDR3 loop: CASSLGPGRPLEQYF. The CDR3 nucleotides are TGTGCCAGCAGCTTGGGACCCGGGAGACCCCTCGAGCAGTACTTC. The full variable domain, its missing parts supplied by reference TRBV5-6 and TRBJ2-7, is DAGVTQSPTHLIKTRGQQVTLRCSPKSGHDTVSWYQQALGQGPQFIFQYYEEEERQRGNFPDRFSGHQFPNYSSELNVNALLLGDSALYLCASSLGPGRPLEQYFGPGTRLTVT.

This chain links TRBV5-1 with TRBJ2-7, with 9 bases fitting TRBD2. CDR3 size: 15 residues. V was pared by 2 bases and J by 4 bases, with 7 bases of the junction left unmatched. Germline CDR1 SGHRS, CDR2 YFSETQ. The CDR3 spells CASSFSSGTVYEQYF. The DNA for the CDR3 is TGCGCCAGCAGCTTCTCTAGCGGGACCGTTTACGAGCAGTACTTC.

This rearrangement joins TRBV9 to TRBJ2-3; 10 bases align to TRBD1. Germline CDR1 SGDLS, CDR2 YYNGEE. V lost 0 bases, J lost 3 bases, and 4 bases stayed unmatched. The CDR3 is 16 residues long. The CDR3 loop is CASSVVGQGETDTQYF. CDR3 DNA: TGTGCCAGCAGCGTAGTTGGACAGGGGGAGACAGATACGCAGTATTTT.

V is TRBV15 and J is TRBJ2-3, with TRBD2 identical over 10 bases. Germline CDR1 reads LNHNV; CDR2 reads YYDKDF (reference sequence). The CDR3 has 15 amino acids. V trimming: 4 bases; J trimming: 2 bases; junction bases outside the gene matches: 3. The CDR3 bases are TGTGCCACCAGCAAAGGACTAGCGGACACAGATACGCAGTATTTT. It encodes CATSKGLADTDTQYF.

V usage is TRBV19 and J usage is TRBJ1-2, with 8 bases aligning to TRBD1. Trimming cost V 4 bases and J 4 bases; bases outside gene matches: 8. The CDR3 loop spans 15 amino acids. Germline assignment: CDR1 LNHDA and CDR2 SQIVND (reference sequence). DNA of the CDR3: TGTGCCAGTAGTAGTTCGGGACAGGTTTCCTATGGCTACACCTTC. This translates into CASSSSGQVSYGYTF.

This clone was found once. The chain is built from TRBV28 and TRBJ1-5; 9 bases are shared with TRBD1. The CDR3 totals 13 residues. The V segment lost 8 bases and the J segment 4 bases; nucleotides outside the gene matches: 3. Germline lookup yields CDR1 MDHEN and CDR2 SYDVKM. The CDR3 protein is CASRGQGNQPQHF. The CDR3 region has the DNA TGTGCCAGCCGGGGACAGGGTAATCAGCCCCAGCATTTT.

The CDR3 DNA follows: TGTGCCAGCAACACGGGACAGTCGGCTTTCTTT. The encoded protein is CASNTGQSAFF. The chain is built from TRBV6-6 and TRBJ1-1, with 7 bases fitting TRBD1. The CDR3 spans 11 residues. The ends lost 7 bases at V and 11 bases at J; junction bases unmatched: 7. Germline V gene lookup returns CDR1 MNHNY and CDR2 SVGAGI (reference sequence).

This clone has just a few counts. V gene TRBV19 combines with J gene TRBJ1-1, with D possibly being TRBD1 (5 bases). Germline V gene lookup returns CDR1 LNHDA and CDR2 SQIVND (reference sequence). Trimming cost V 9 bases and J 5 bases, with 16 bases left between them. The CDR3 extends over 13 amino acids. In nucleotides, the CDR3 is TGTGCCAGCCTGGGGGGGGATTATACTGAAGCTTTCTTT. It encodes CASLGGDYTEAFF.

The table lists this clone with a few counts. The J gene is TRBJ1-6, the V gene TRBV2; unclear D gene. V lost 11 bases and J 7 bases, leaving 15 bases between the germline ends. The CDR3 consists of 13 residues. Per the germline V gene, CDR1 is SNHLY and CDR2 is FYNNEI. For the CDR3, the DNA is TGTGCCGGAGGAGGACGGATGAATTCACCCCTCCACTTT. It codes for CAGGGRMNSPLHF.

The rearrangement links TRBV10-3 to TRBJ1-2, with 11 bases fitting TRBD1. With 2 bases clipped from V and 2 bases from J, the junction kept 4 bases outside the gene matches. CDR3 length: 16 amino acids. Germline V lookup: CDR1 ENHRY, CDR2 SYGVKD. The CDR3 DNA follows: TGTGCCATCAGTGAGCCTCGGACAGGGGGCAACTATGGCTACACCTTC. It codes for CAISEPRTGGNYGYTF.

The chain carries TRBV7-3 and TRBJ1-1, with TRBD1 matching over 8 bases. Trimming removed 5 bases from V and 5 bases from J; junction bases left unmatched: 10. The CDR3 loop spans 15 amino acids. CDR1 and CDR2 from the germline V gene are SGHTA and FQGTGA. The CDR3 is CASSTRGQGLTEAFF. The CDR3 DNA reads as TGTGCCAGCAGCACCCGCGGACAGGGTCTGACTGAAGCTTTCTTT.